One sample yielded the 8 T cell receptor beta chains listed below, sequenced in a study of shared clonotypes between healthy human individuals. TCRdb keeps only in-frame clones here, not all; method: immunoSEQ multiplex PCR. The table lists 500,000 to 650,000 clones, roughly four fifths of them singletons. Source material: PBMCs. The receptor set was obtained from a woman in her forties in good health. Some clones in this sample may be carry-over from other donors' samples.

This clone was recorded once. This chain links TRBV25-1 with TRBJ1-2; 7 positions agree with TRBD1. The CDR3 runs to 16 residues. The V gene's germline CDR1 is MGHDK and CDR2 SYGVNS. V lost 1 base and J lost 4; bases outside the gene matches: 9. CDR3 coding DNA: TGTGCCAGCAGTGAATCGAGAACAGGGGTCGCCTATGGCTACACCTTC. It is translated as CASSESRTGVAYGYTF.

The chain joins TRBV15 to TRBJ2-5; possible D gene TRBD1, 6 bases. This CDR3 is 14 amino acids long. The V gene's germline CDR1 is LNHNV and CDR2 YYDKDF (reference sequence). V dropped 0 bases and J dropped 5 bases, with 10 bases sitting between them. This chain's CDR3 is CATSREQGWETQYF. CDR3 sequence (DNA): TGTGCCACCAGCAGAGAACAGGGATGGGAGACCCAGTACTTC.

The table lists this clone with many counts. The chain has TRBV4-2 and TRBJ2-1; 9 bases line up with TRBD1. The CDR3 extends over 16 amino acids. V was pared by 0 bases and J by 1 base, with 1 base of the junction left unmatched. CDR1 LGHNA and CDR2 YNFKEQ come from the germline V gene. The CDR3 DNA reads as TGTGCCAGCAGCCAAGAGACAGGGGGGTCCTACAATGAGCAGTTCTTC. Its translation is CASSQETGGSYNEQFF.

A remark on this clone: Other DNA variants within this sample encode the same CDR3. The chain links TRBV18 to TRBJ1-5, with D perhaps TRBD1 (6 bases). The CDR3 consists of 14 residues. V shed 3 bases and J shed 4 bases, with 10 bases lying between them. Germline values: CDR1 KGHSH, CDR2 LQKENI. CDR3 amino acids: CASSPGQGNQPQHF. CDR3 in DNA: TGTGCCAGCTCACCGGGGCAGGGGAATCAGCCCCAGCATTTT.

This chain connects TRBV29-1 to TRBJ1-1; possible D gene TRBD1, 6 bases. CDR1 and CDR2 from the germline V gene are SQVTM and ANQGSEA. This CDR3 comprises 13 residues. V lost 7 bases and J 2 bases, leaving 14 bases between the germline ends. For the CDR3, the DNA is TGCAGCGCCCTAGGACAGATTAACACTGAAGCTTTCTTT. Residues: CSALGQINTEAFF.

A word on this clone: One end of the junction is discordant with germline, which a read error may explain. This chain links TRBV4-2 with TRBJ2-5, with a weak D call TRBD2 (6 bases). This CDR3 has 14 residues. Germline loops: CDR1 LGHNA, CDR2 YNFKEQ. The CDR3 coding sequence is TGTGTCAGCAGCCAAGATACTAGCAAGGAGACCCAGTACTTC. Its translation is CVSSQDTSKETQYF.

This chain uses TRBV19 with TRBJ1-1; the D gene is possibly TRBD1 (6 bases). There are 14 residues in the CDR3. The V end lost 2 bases, the J end lost 0 bases, and 7 bases lay between the germline ends. The germline gives CDR1 LNHDA, CDR2 SQIVND (reference sequence). Here the CDR3 DNA reads TGTGCCAGTAGTATAACAGGGATGAACACTGAAGCTTTCTTT. Translation: CASSITGMNTEAFF.

This clone was found once. For the CDR3, the DNA is TGTGCCAGCAGCCCCACCTGGGACAGTCGCTATGGCTACACCTTC. Amino acid sequence: CASSPTWDSRYGYTF. The chain employs TRBV27 and TRBJ1-2; TRBD1 matches at 7 bases. CDR1 is MNHEY and CDR2 is SMNVEV in the germline V gene (reference sequence). V shed 6 bases and J 4 bases; nucleotides not matched to a gene: 11. The CDR3 consists of 15 residues.